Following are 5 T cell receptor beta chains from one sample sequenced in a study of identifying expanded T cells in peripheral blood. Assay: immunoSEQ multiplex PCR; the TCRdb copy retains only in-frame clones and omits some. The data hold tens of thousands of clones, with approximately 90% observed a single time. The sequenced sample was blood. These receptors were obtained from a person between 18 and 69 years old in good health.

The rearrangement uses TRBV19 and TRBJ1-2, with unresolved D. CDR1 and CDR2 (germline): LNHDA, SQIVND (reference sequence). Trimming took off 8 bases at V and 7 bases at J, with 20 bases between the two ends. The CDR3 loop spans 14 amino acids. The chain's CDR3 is CASHLLGRIAGYTF. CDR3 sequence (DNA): TGTGCCAGTCACCTACTCGGGCGGATCGCTGGCTACACCTTC. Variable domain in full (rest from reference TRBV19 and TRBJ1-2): DGGITQSPKYLFRKEGQNVTLSCEQNLNHDAMYWYRQDPGQGLRLIYYSQIVNDFQKGDIAEGYSVSREKKESFPLTVTSAQKNPTAFYLCASHLLGRIAGYTFGSGTRLTVV.

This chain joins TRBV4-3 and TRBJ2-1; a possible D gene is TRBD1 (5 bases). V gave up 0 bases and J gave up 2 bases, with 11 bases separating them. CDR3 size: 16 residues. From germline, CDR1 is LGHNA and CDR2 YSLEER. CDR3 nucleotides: TGCGCCAGCAGCCAAGATGCAGGGAAAACCTACAATGAGCAGTTCTTC. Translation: CASSQDAGKTYNEQFF.

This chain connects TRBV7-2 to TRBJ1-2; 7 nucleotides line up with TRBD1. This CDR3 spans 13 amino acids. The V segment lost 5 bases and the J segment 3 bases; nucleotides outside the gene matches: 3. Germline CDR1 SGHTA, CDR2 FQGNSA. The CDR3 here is CASSPDRDYGYTF. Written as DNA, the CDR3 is TGTGCCAGCAGCCCCGACAGGGACTATGGCTACACCTTC.

CDR3 nucleotide sequence: TGCGCCAGCAGCCAGAACAGGGGGGCTAACTATGGCTACACCTTC. Amino acid sequence: CASSQNRGANYGYTF. The genes are TRBV4-3 and TRBJ1-2, with 8 bases lining up with TRBD1. Germline values: CDR1 LGHNA, CDR2 YSLEER. The CDR3 has 15 amino acids. The ends lost 3 bases at V and 0 bases at J; junction bases unmatched: 3.

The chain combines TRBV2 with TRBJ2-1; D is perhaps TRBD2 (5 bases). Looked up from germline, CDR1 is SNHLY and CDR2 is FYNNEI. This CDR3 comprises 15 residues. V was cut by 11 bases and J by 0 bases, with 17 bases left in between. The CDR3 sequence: CAGIDGISSYNEQFF. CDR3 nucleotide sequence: TGTGCCGGAATAGACGGGATTAGCTCCTACAATGAGCAGTTCTTC.